These T cell receptor beta chains were read from a single sample in a study of blood T cell repertoires in COVID-19. Measured with immunoSEQ multiplex PCR; TCRdb has only the in-frame clones, and not every one. The table shows more than 150,000 clones, with 80% to 85% occurring only once. Sequences were obtained from peripheral blood. These receptors were collected from a woman aged 35 to 49 with acute or convalescent COVID-19. Each CDR3 is given with its conserved first and last residue. D genes are given only for firm matches. Part of the rows lack a size; the others show once, few, many or a class for expanded clones.

d_call,j_call,clone_size,v_call,cdr3_nt,cdr3_aa
NA,TRBJ1-6,few,TRBV3-1/TRBV3-2,TGTGCCAGCAGCCAAGAAGGGGCGGCAGGGAATTCACCCCTCCACTTT,CASSQEGAAGNSPLHF
TRBD2,TRBJ2-1,NA,TRBV7-9,TGTGCCAGCAGCCCGGGACTAGCGGGGTTTGTTCACAATGAGCAGTTCTTC,CASSPGLAGFVHNEQFF
TRBD1,TRBJ1-2,NA,TRBV5-1,TGCGCCAGCAGCTTGGTTTGGGTGAGGGACAGGGATGGCTACACCTTC,CASSLVWVRDRDGYTF
NA,TRBJ1-1,NA,TRBV5-4,TGTGCCAGCAGCCCGGGGACCCTCGCGGGAACTGAAGCTTTCTTT,CASSPGTLAGTEAFF
NA,TRBJ1-5,NA,TRBV27,TGTGCCAGCAGTCCTGAGAATCAGCCCCAGCATTTT,CASSPENQPQHF
NA,TRBJ1-3,NA,TRBV19,TGTGCCAGTAAGCAGACTCCAAGCTCTGGAAACACCATATATTTT,CASKQTPSSGNTIYF
NA,TRBJ1-6,NA,TRBV30,TGTGCCTGGAGTGTACGAAGTCTGAGCTCCTATAATTCACCCCTCCACTTT,CAWSVRSLSSYNSPLHF
NA,TRBJ2-7,NA,TRBV11-2,TGTGCCAGCAGCTTAAAGCCGGAGGGACAGCACTACGAGCAGTACTTC,CASSLKPEGQHYEQYF
TRBD2,TRBJ2-1,NA,TRBV9,TGTGCCAGCAGCGCCGATAGCGGGGGGGAGAACATTGGTGAGCAGTTCTTC,CASSADSGGENIGEQFF
NA,TRBJ1-2,NA,TRBV28,TGTGCCAGCAGGGGGGGGTATGGCTACACCTTC,CASRGGYGYTF
TRBD2,TRBJ2-3,NA,TRBV5-1,TGCGCCAGCAGCTTGGGAACCCTAGCGGGGGGGCAGACAGATACGCAGTATTTT,CASSLGTLAGGQTDTQYF
TRBD2,TRBJ2-7,few,TRBV6-6,TGTGCCAGCAGTCCGCTGACTAGCGGGGGAGCAAAGAGCTCCTACGAGCAGTACTTC,CASSPLTSGGAKSSYEQYF
TRBD2,TRBJ2-1,NA,TRBV6-5,TGTGCCAGCAGTTATACTAGCGAGAATGAGCAGTTCTTC,CASSYTSENEQFF
NA,TRBJ2-1,NA,TRBV20-1,TGCAGTGCTGATGACACCAATGAGCAGTTCTTC,CSADDTNEQFF